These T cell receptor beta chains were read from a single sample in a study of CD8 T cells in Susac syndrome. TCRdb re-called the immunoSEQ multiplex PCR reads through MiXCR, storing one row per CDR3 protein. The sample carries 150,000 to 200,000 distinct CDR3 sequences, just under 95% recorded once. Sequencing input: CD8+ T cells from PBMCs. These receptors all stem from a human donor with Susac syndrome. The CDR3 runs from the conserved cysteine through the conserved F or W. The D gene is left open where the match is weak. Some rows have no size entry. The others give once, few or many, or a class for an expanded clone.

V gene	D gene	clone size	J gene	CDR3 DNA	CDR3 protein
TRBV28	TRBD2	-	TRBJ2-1	TGTGCCAGCGGATTAACGAGGCTAGCGGGAGAGGATGAGCAGTTCTTC	CASGLTRLAGEDEQFF
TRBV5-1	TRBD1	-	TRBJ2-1	TGCGCCAGCAGCCTTAGACAGGGACCCTCCAATGAGCAGTTCTTC	CASSLRQGPSNEQFF
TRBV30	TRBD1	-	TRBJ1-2	TGTGCCTGGAACAGGGGGGGCTATGGCTACACCTTC	CAWNRGGYGYTF
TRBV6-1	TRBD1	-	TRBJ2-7	TGTGCCAGCAGCTCAGGACAGGGGAGGGAGCAGTACTTC	CASSSGQGREQYF
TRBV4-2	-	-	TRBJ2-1	TGTGCCAGCAGCCGAGAGCCCGGGGACGATGAGCAGTTCTTC	CASSREPGDDEQFF
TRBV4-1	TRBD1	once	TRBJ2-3	TGCGCCAGCAGCTTTCTACAGGGGGCCACAGATACGCAGTATTTT	CASSFLQGATDTQYF
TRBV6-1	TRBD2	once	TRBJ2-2	TGTGCCAGCAGTGAGTGGTGGGCGGGAGAAACCGGGGAGCTGTTTTTT	CASSEWWAGETGELFF
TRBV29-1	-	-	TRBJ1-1	TGCAGCGTTGAATGGGCATACATGAACACTGAAGCTTTCTTT	CSVEWAYMNTEAFF
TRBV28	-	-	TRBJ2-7	TGTGCCAGCAGTTTCTCCAGGGAATCTGGCGAGCAGTACTTC	CASSFSRESGEQYF
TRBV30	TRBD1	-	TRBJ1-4	TGTGCCTGGAGTGATCCCCAACCGACAGGGGAGAGTGGTAATAATGAAAAACTGTTTTTT	CAWSDPQPTGESGNNEKLFF
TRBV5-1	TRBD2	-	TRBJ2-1	TGCGCCAGCAGCTTACTAGCGGGAGTCTACAATGAGCAGTTCTTC	CASSLLAGVYNEQFF
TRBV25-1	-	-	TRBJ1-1	TGTGCCAGCAGTGAGAGGGTAGGGACTGAAGCTTTCTTT	CASSERVGTEAFF
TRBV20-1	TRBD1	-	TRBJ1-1	TGCAGTGCTAGATTGGGACAGAAGAACACTGAAGCTTTCTTT	CSARLGQKNTEAFF
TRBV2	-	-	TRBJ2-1	TGTGCCAGCAGTGAAGCTGAGGGTAGAATGGGGGATGAGCAGTTCTTC	CASSEAEGRMGDEQFF
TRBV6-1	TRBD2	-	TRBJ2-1	TGTGCCAGCACCAGCGGAGCGGGAGCCACCTACAATGAGCAGTTCTTC	CASTSGAGATYNEQFF
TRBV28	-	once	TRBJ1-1	TGTGCCAGCAGTTTTGTGCTGTTGGGGGGGGAGAACACTGAAGCTTTCTTT	CASSFVLLGGENTEAFF